The 19 T cell receptor beta chains in this list originate from one sample, sequenced in a study of tumor-infiltrating lymphocytes in primary liver carcinoma (dated by TCRdb to the late 2010s). Blood RNA was extracted from unsorted whole blood with TRIzol reagent; germline DNA came from the DNeasy Blood & Tissue kit. Sequenced using an Illumina HiSeq 2500. Starting from 500 to 650 ng total RNA, TCRbeta-specific cDNA was produced by reverse transcription with a constant-region primer and ProtoScript II reverse transcriptase. The TCRbeta libraries were prepared through three rounds of nested multiplex PCR following a slightly modified ARM-PCR procedure. The first two PCR rounds used multiplex TRBV1-TRBV30 forward primers with a Cbeta reverse primer, each for about 10 cycles. TCRdb ran its own pipeline on the public reads, namely fastp trimming at Q25 and MiXCR clone calling, and kept in-frame beta chains. Every entry covers one CDR3 protein and lists the most common genes and DNA from its rows. Recorded for this sample are about 320,000 distinct CDR3 sequences; less than 75% of them occurred a single time. The top ten hold 9% of the sample.

The source material was peripheral blood. These receptors all come from a man aged 35 to 55 with primary liver carcinoma and hepatitis B virus infection.

As to this clonotype: The junction departs from the called germline gene at one end, perhaps through a read error. The chain uses TRBV11-2 and TRBJ1-2; TRBD1 might be the D (5 bases). Germline values: CDR1 SGHAT, CDR2 FQNNGV. The CDR3 runs to 14 residues. The CDR3 coding sequence is TGTGCCAGCAGCCCCCGCCAGGGCGGCTATGGCTGCACCTTC. This sequence encodes CASSPRQGGYGCTF.

The chain links TRBV20-1 to TRBJ2-3; D remains unclear. CDR1 DFQATT and CDR2 SNEGSKA come from the germline V gene (reference sequence). This CDR3 spans 14 amino acids. Trimming shortened V by 2 bases and J by 2 bases, and 11 bases separated the two germline ends. CDR3 sequence (DNA): TGCAGTGCTAGAACCACTGAGGCCACAGATACGCAGTATTTT. It translates to CSARTTEATDTQYF.

In regard to this clonotype: The junction departs from the called germline gene at one end, perhaps through a read error. The genes are TRBV7-9 and TRBJ2-2; TRBD1 is a possible D gene (5 bases). CDR3 length: 15 amino acids. The germline V gene has CDR1 SEHNR and CDR2 FQNEAQ (reference sequence). The CDR3 nucleotides read TGTGCCAGTAGCTTAGGCGCCAGGGAAACCGGGGAGCTGTTTTTT. It is translated as CASSLGARETGELFF. The whole variable domain, remainder taken from reference TRBV7-9 and TRBJ2-2, is DTGVSQNPRHKITKRGQNVTFRCDPISEHNRLYWYRQTLGQGPEFLTYFQNEAQLEKSRLLSDRFSAERPKGSFSTLEIQRTEQGDSAMYLCASSLGARETGELFFGEGSRLTVL.

This clonotype appeared a single time. Given a much more abundant clone one base away, this may be a read error. The chain combines TRBV6-6 with TRBJ2-7; the match to TRBD1 covers 7 bases. The CDR3 is 14 residues long. With 0 bases clipped from V and 3 bases from J, the junction kept 2 bases outside the gene matches. From germline, CDR1 is MNHNY and CDR2 SVGAGI (reference sequence). CDR3 sequence (DNA): TGTGCCAGCAGTTACTCTGACAGGGTCTACGAGCAGTACTTC. Its translation is CASSYSDRVYEQYF.

V gene TRBV5-4 combines with J gene TRBJ1-2; D is ambiguous. The V end was cut by 0 bases, the J end by 8 bases, with 14 bases between. The germline CDR1 and CDR2 sequences are SGHNT and YYREEE (reference sequence). The CDR3 runs to 14 residues. CDR3 sequence reads: CASSLVSTSGGYTF. For the CDR3, the DNA is TGTGCCAGCAGCTTGGTCTCGACGAGTGGAGGCTACACCTTC.

This clonotype has just one count. A much larger clone is a single base away; this may be a read error. This chain links TRBV6-1 with TRBJ1-5; 10 positions match TRBD1. The germline V gene has CDR1 MNHNS and CDR2 SASEGT. The CDR3 covers 15 residues. The CDR3 is CASSDPGQGNQPQRF. DNA of the CDR3: TGTGCCAGCAGTGATCCGGGACAGGGGAATCAGCCCCAGCGTTTT.

As regards this clonotype: The junction departs from the called germline gene at one end, perhaps through a read error. The chain has TRBV11-2 and TRBJ2-5; the D is unclear. Germline-derived CDR1 and CDR2 are SGHAT and FQNNGV. This CDR3 has 12 residues. The CDR3 DNA sequence: TGTACCAGCAGCCTGAGGCAAGAGACCCAGTACTTC. It yields the protein CTSSLRQETQYF.

Note on this clonotype: A much larger clone sits a single nucleotide away, making a read error possible. J is TRBJ1-1 and V is TRBV14; unclear D gene. CDR1 and CDR2 from the germline V gene are SGHDN and FVKESK. This CDR3 spans 14 amino acids. CDR3 DNA: TGTACCAGCAGCCTAGGGATATCGAACACTGAAGCTTTCTTT. The encoded protein is CTSSLGISNTEAFF.

This clonotype was seen more than once but under ten times. The gene calls are TRBV30 and TRBJ1-2; D is uncertain. Per the germline V gene, CDR1 is GTSNPN and CDR2 is SVGIG (reference sequence). Trimming cost V 5 bases and J 4 bases, with 11 bases left between them. This CDR3 has 12 amino acids. The CDR3 loop is CAWAREGYGYTF. The CDR3 coding sequence is TGTGCCTGGGCCCGGGAGGGCTATGGCTACACCTTC.

This clonotype was seen at least ten times. The V call is TRBV29-1, the J call TRBJ2-3; maybe TRBD2 (6 bases). CDR1 SQVTM and CDR2 ANQGSEA come from the germline V gene. The V and J ends lost 4 bases and 0 bases respectively, with 14 bases between them. The CDR3 is 15 amino acids. In DNA, the CDR3 is TGCAGCGTTGCATCATTAGCGGCTAGCACAGATACGCAGTATTTT. Amino acid sequence: CSVASLAASTDTQYF.

In the case of this clonotype: This could be a read error, since a much larger clone is one nucleotide away. This rearrangement joins TRBV6-1 to TRBJ2-5; D is undetermined. Germline lookup yields CDR1 MNHNS and CDR2 SASEGT. Trimming stripped 10 bases from V and 0 bases from J, with 12 bases between. This CDR3 has 13 amino acids. The CDR3 region has the DNA TGTGCCATCTTGAGACGGGACCAAGAGACCCAGTACTTC. It yields the protein CAILRRDQETQYF.

V is TRBV30 and J is TRBJ1-2, with D possibly TRBD1 on 5 matching bases. V was pared by 1 base and J by 4 bases, with 13 bases between. The CDR3 totals 14 residues. Germline lookup yields CDR1 GTSNPN and CDR2 SVGIG (reference sequence). The CDR3, as DNA: TGTGCCTGGAGTGCGACAGAGCTCTTCTATGGCTACACCTTC. Translated: CAWSATELFYGYTF.

The genes are TRBV28 and TRBJ2-5; D may be TRBD1 or TRBD2 (5 bases each). The ends were cut back, 6 bases at V and 5 bases at J, with 22 bases in the middle. The germline V gene has CDR1 MDHEN and CDR2 SYDVKM. This CDR3 has 16 residues. CDR3 DNA: TGTGCCAGCAGCTCCCCCGGGACGGTCCTCCGGGAGACCCAGTACTTC. Residues: CASSSPGTVLRETQYF.

Regarding this clonotype: One end of the junction varies from germline; a read error may be responsible. This chain joins TRBV29-1 and TRBJ1-2; a weak D match, TRBD1 (5 bases). The germline V gene has CDR1 SQVTM and CDR2 ANQGSEA. The CDR3 spans 13 residues. CDR3 DNA sequence: TGCAGCGGGGTGGCAGGGTATAGGGAGGGCTGCACCTTC. This sequence encodes CSGVAGYREGCTF.

The V gene is TRBV10-2, the J gene TRBJ2-1; TRBD2 agrees at 7 bases. Germline loops: CDR1 WSHSY, CDR2 SAAADI. This CDR3 has 14 amino acids. J lost 5 bases, V lost 7 bases, and 8 bases had no gene match. The CDR3 loop reads CASKGRLADNEQFF. Written as DNA, the CDR3 is TGCGCCAGCAAAGGGCGCCTAGCGGACAATGAGCAGTTCTTC.

Comment on this clonotype: Given the absence of the conserved phenylalanine or tryptophan at the CDR3 end, a read error is likely. The chain is built from TRBV28 and TRBJ2-2; TRBD2 aligns across 8 bases. The CDR3 contains 15 residues. CDR1 MDHEN and CDR2 SYDVKM come from the germline V gene. CDR3 nucleotide sequence: TGTGCCAGCAGTAGGGGACTAGGCAACACCGGGAAGCTGTTTATT. It yields the protein CASSRGLGNTGKLFI.

This clonotype was observed a single time. The chain joins TRBV11-3 to TRBJ2-1; unclear D gene. The CDR3 runs to 16 residues. CDR1 and CDR2 (germline): SGHNT, YENEEA. Between the trimmed V and J ends, which lost 6 bases and 4 bases, there was a span of 19 bases. The CDR3 loop is CASSPGLPRPYNEQFF. The CDR3 bases are TGTGCCAGCAGTCCCGGCTTGCCCAGGCCGTACAATGAGCAGTTCTTC.

The rearrangement links TRBV6-1 to TRBJ1-1; the D is unclear. Per the germline V gene, CDR1 is MNHNS and CDR2 is SASEGT. The V end was cut by 7 bases, the J end by 10 bases, with 19 bases between. This CDR3 region has 13 residues. The CDR3: CASNQSKVLSAFF. CDR3 in DNA: TGTGCCAGCAACCAGAGTAAGGTTCTCTCAGCTTTCTTT.

Comments on this clonotype: The junction shows a germline mismatch at one end, possibly a read error. The chain uses TRBV5-6 and TRBJ1-1; D uncertain. CDR1 SGHDT and CDR2 YYEEEE come from the germline V gene. The CDR3 spans 13 residues. The CDR3 nucleotides are TGTGTCAGCAGCTTCACGGGAGGAACTGAAGCTTTCTTT. This codes for CVSSFTGGTEAFF.